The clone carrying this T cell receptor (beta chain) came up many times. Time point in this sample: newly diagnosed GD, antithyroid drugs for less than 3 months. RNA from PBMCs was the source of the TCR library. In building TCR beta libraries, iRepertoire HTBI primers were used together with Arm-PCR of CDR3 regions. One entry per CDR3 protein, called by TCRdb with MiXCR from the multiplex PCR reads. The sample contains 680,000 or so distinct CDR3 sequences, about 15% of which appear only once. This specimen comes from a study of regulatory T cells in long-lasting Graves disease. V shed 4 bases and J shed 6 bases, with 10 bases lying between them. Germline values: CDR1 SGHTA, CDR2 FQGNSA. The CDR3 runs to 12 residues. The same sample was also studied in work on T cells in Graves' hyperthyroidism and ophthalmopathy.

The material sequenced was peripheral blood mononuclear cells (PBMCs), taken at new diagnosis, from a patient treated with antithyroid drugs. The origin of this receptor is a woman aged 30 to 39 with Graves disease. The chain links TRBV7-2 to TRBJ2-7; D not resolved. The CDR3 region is CASSYLEVEQYF. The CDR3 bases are TGTGCCAGCAGCTACCTAGAGGTCGAGCAGTACTTC.